The rows below give T cell receptor beta chains drawn from one sample of a study of OX40 agonist ivuxolimab in advanced cancers. Profiling relied on immunoSEQ multiplex PCR, and the TCRdb table lists in-frame clones only, not all of them. The repertoire has some 14,000 clones, around 64% of them found once; the top ten carry 7% to 9%. The input for sequencing was CD4+ or CD8+ T cells sorted from blood, taken in a trial of the OX40 agonist ivuxolimab. Receptors originate from an adult with an advanced solid tumor such as melanoma, head and neck, liver or kidney cancer. Both conserved end residues are part of each CDR3. D genes are given only for firm matches. The size entry is marked missing in some rows and otherwise reads once, few, many or a size class.

clone_size j_call cdr3_length v_call d_call cdr3_nt cdr3_aa
few TRBJ2-3 11 TRBV4-1 . TGCGCCAGCAGCCATATCTATACGCAGTATTTT CASSHIYTQYF
. TRBJ2-3 13 TRBV13 . TGTGCCAGCAGATCCGGGGCAGGGGATACGCAGTATTTT CASRSGAGDTQYF
few TRBJ2-7 14 TRBV4-1 TRBD1 TGCGCCAGCAGCCGAGGGACAGGGGCTAGCGAGCAGTACTTC CASSRGTGASEQYF
. TRBJ2-7 14 TRBV27 TRBD1 TGTGCCAGCAGTTATGGGACAGGGTTCTACGAGCAGTACTTC CASSYGTGFYEQYF
. TRBJ1-6 17 TRBV7-8 TRBD1 TGTGCCAGCAGCGCGGGACAGGCGATCTCCTATAATTCACCCCTCCACTTT CASSAGQAISYNSPLHF
. TRBJ1-4 15 TRBV7-9 . TGTGCCAGCAGCTTAGTGAGTTTAGCGGATGAAAAACTGTTTTTT CASSLVSLADEKLFF
. TRBJ2-3 18 TRBV4-2 TRBD2 TGTGCCAGCAGCCAAGAATTAGCGGGGGGGCCTGGCACAGATACGCAGTATTTT CASSQELAGGPGTDTQYF
. TRBJ1-3 15 TRBV19 . TGTGCCAGTAGTCAGGGCCTCAGCTCTGGAAACACCATATATTTT CASSQGLSSGNTIYF
once TRBJ2-7 12 TRBV19 . TGTGCCAGTAGTATCGACTTCTACGAGCAGTACTTC CASSIDFYEQYF
. TRBJ2-3 14 TRBV7-6 . TGTGCCAGCAGCTTTAAGGGTAGCACAGATACGCAGTATTTT CASSFKGSTDTQYF
medium-sized TRBJ1-5 14 TRBV28 . TGTGCCAGCAGAACTCGGGGGTTCAATCAGCCCCAGCATTTT CASRTRGFNQPQHF
. TRBJ1-1 14 TRBV30 TRBD1 TGTGCCTGGACGACAGGGGGCTCGAACACTGAAGCTTTCTTT CAWTTGGSNTEAFF
once TRBJ1-2 11 TRBV7-3 . TGCGCCAGCAGAAATGTCGCTGGCTACACCTTC CASRNVAGYTF
. TRBJ2-1 15 TRBV19 TRBD2 TGTGCCAGTAGCATCATAGTAGCGGGGGGGCACGAGCAGTTCTTC CASSIIVAGGHEQFF
medium-sized TRBJ1-5 17 TRBV28 . TGTGCCAGCAGTTCGCTTGGGCGGCGTATTAGCAATCAGCCCCAGCATTTT CASSSLGRRISNQPQHF
few TRBJ2-7 14 TRBV14 . TGTGCCAGCAGCCAAGTCCAGGCTGGCGGGGAGCAGTACTTC CASSQVQAGGEQYF
. TRBJ2-1 15 TRBV10-3 TRBD2 TGTGCCATCAGCGGAGCGGGGGGCCCAGGTAATGAGCAGTTCTTC CAISGAGGPGNEQFF
. TRBJ1-4 14 TRBV27 . TGTGCCAGCAGTTTTTGGGCAGGGAATGAAAAACTGTTTTTT CASSFWAGNEKLFF
. TRBJ1-1 12 TRBV6-1 . TGTGCCAGCAGTCTCGGGTACACTGAAGCTTTCTTT CASSLGYTEAFF
. TRBJ2-3 12 TRBV6-5 . TGTGCCAGCGGCCTAGGGGGGGGCCCCACGGGTTTT CASGLGGGPTGF
medium-sized TRBJ2-1 12 TRBV2 TRBD1 TGTGCCAGCTTGACAGGGTGGAATGAGCAGTTCTTC CASLTGWNEQFF
medium-sized TRBJ2-1 16 TRBV6-5 . TGTGCCAGCAGTTCCGACGGGCGCTACTCCTACAATGAGCAGTTCTTC CASSSDGRYSYNEQFF
. TRBJ1-6 14 TRBV6-5 . TGTGCCAGCAGAAACACAGGGTCAGGCTCACCCCTCCACTTT CASRNTGSGSPLHF
. TRBJ2-7 14 TRBV7-2 TRBD1 TGTGCCAGCAGCTTTGGTACAGGGGGAACCGAGCAGTACTTC CASSFGTGGTEQYF
. TRBJ1-6 15 TRBV19 TRBD1 TGTGCCAGTAGTATATTCGGGGACAGCAATTCACCCCTCCACTTT CASSIFGDSNSPLHF
. TRBJ2-5 17 TRBV18 TRBD1 TGTGCCAGCTCACGATTGCCGGGACAGGACGCCCAAGAGACCCAGTACTTC CASSRLPGQDAQETQYF
. TRBJ2-7 15 TRBV6-5 TRBD2 TGTGCCAGCAGTTACTTGTACGGGGGGGCCTACGAGCAGTACTTC CASSYLYGGAYEQYF
. TRBJ1-5 15 TRBV4-1 TRBD1 TGCGCCAGCAGCCACGGACAGGGAGGATCTCAGCCCCAGCATTTT CASSHGQGGSQPQHF
. TRBJ2-1 14 TRBV6-6 . TGTGCCAGCAGTTACTCTAGCGGCTTAAATGAGCAGTTCTTC CASSYSSGLNEQFF
. TRBJ2-2 14 TRBV4-1 . TGCGCCAGCAGCCCTAGGGAGTACACCGGGGAGCTGTTTTTT CASSPREYTGELFF
. TRBJ2-3 14 TRBV4-1 . TGCGCCAGCAGCCAATACCAGGGGAGAGATACGCAGTATTTT CASSQYQGRDTQYF
. TRBJ2-3 14 TRBV9 . TGTGCCAGCAGCGTAGCGGGGAGCACAGATACGCAGTATTTT CASSVAGSTDTQYF
. TRBJ2-2 12 TRBV7-2 . TGTGCCAGCAGCATAGACACCGGGGAGCTGTTTTTT CASSIDTGELFF
medium-sized TRBJ2-1 16 TRBV6-4 . TGTGCCAGCAGTGAGTACAGGACTACTGCATACAATGAGCAGTTCTTC CASSEYRTTAYNEQFF
few TRBJ2-1 16 TRBV2 TRBD2 TGTGCCAGCGGCGGGACTAGCGGGGGGAACTACAATGAGCAGTTCTTC CASGGTSGGNYNEQFF
. TRBJ2-5 19 TRBV12-2 . TGTGCAAGTCGCTTAGCGGATGGACGCGGGCGGGGGCCGGAGAAGACCCAGTACTTC CASRLADGRGRGPEKTQYF
. TRBJ1-5 16 TRBV27 . TGTGCCAGCAGCCGGACTCTTCCCATTGGGAATCAGCCCCAGCATTTT CASSRTLPIGNQPQHF
. TRBJ2-1 15 TRBV9 TRBD2 TGTGCCAGCAGCGTCCCTAGCGGGGAGGTCGATGAGCAGTTCTTC CASSVPSGEVDEQFF
. TRBJ1-6 14 TRBV7-9 . TGTGCCAGCAGCCGACAGTTTACGAATTCACCCCTCCACTTT CASSRQFTNSPLHF
. TRBJ2-7 14 TRBV11-3 . TGTGCCAGCAGATCCCCGACAGGAACCTACGAGCAGTACTTC CASRSPTGTYEQYF
few TRBJ2-1 11 TRBV5-4 . TGTGCCAGCAGCTTGGACAATGAGCAGTTCTTC CASSLDNEQFF
. TRBJ2-7 14 TRBV28 . TGTGCCAGCCTAGAGCAGGGGGGGATCTACGAGCAGTACTTC CASLEQGGIYEQYF
. TRBJ1-2 15 TRBV7-8 . TGTGCCAGCAGCTCCTCTCGCCAGAGACACTATGGCTACACCTTC CASSSSRQRHYGYTF
few TRBJ2-7 10 TRBV11-2 . TGTGCCACTCTCCCCTACGAGCAGTACTTC CATLPYEQYF
. TRBJ2-2 16 TRBV29-1 TRBD2 TGCAGCGTTGAGGGGGCTAGCGGGGGGCGTCATGGAGAGCTGTTTTTT CSVEGASGGRHGELFF
. TRBJ2-2 12 TRBV27 . TGTGCCAGCAGTTTATGGGGCGGGGAGCTGTTTTTT CASSLWGGELFF
. TRBJ1-2 14 TRBV25-1 . TGTGCCAGCAGTGACAGATACTCTAACTATGGCTACACCTTC CASSDRYSNYGYTF
. TRBJ2-7 12 TRBV30 . TGTGCCTGGTCGGGGGTTAGCTACGAGCAGTACTTC CAWSGVSYEQYF
. TRBJ1-1 13 TRBV4-1 . TGCGCCAGCAGCCAGGGAGGTTTCACTGAAGCTTTCTTT CASSQGGFTEAFF
medium-sized TRBJ1-4 16 TRBV7-6 . TGTGCCAGCAGCTTAGCGGTCGGGGGGACTAATGAAAAACTGTTTTTT CASSLAVGGTNEKLFF
once TRBJ2-5 15 TRBV5-1 . TGCGCCAGCAGCAGTGGACCGGGGGCGGGGGAGACCCAGTACTTC CASSSGPGAGETQYF
once TRBJ2-2 13 TRBV29-1 . TGCAGCGTTGCAAACAGGGAGTACGGGGAGCTGTTTTTT CSVANREYGELFF
. TRBJ1-1 15 TRBV11-2 . TGTGCCAGCAGCTTGGAGAGGCTGCCGAACACTGAAGCTTTCTTT CASSLERLPNTEAFF
few TRBJ1-5 15 TRBV4-2 . TGTGCCAGCAGCCTTTGGGGGGGTGGGAATCAGCCCCAGCATTTT CASSLWGGGNQPQHF
. TRBJ1-2 14 TRBV28 . TGTGCCAGCAGTTTATACGAGGGACACTATGGCTACACCTTC CASSLYEGHYGYTF
few TRBJ1-5 13 TRBV4-2 . TGTGCCAGCAGCCTTCAGATTAATCAGCCCCAGCATTTT CASSLQINQPQHF
few TRBJ2-3 16 TRBV4-2 TRBD2 TGTGCCAGCAGCCAAGGGACTAGCGGGGTTCTGCATACGCAGTATTTT CASSQGTSGVLHTQYF
once TRBJ2-3 15 TRBV7-3 TRBD2 TGTGCCAGCAGCTGGACTAGCGGGGAGGGAGATACGCAGTATTTT CASSWTSGEGDTQYF
. TRBJ2-2 16 TRBV28 . TGTGCCAGCAGTGGGTCAGGGACGGACCTCACCGGGGAGCTGTTTTTT CASSGSGTDLTGELFF